The subject of this entry is one T cell receptor beta chain. Its antigen is not known. This record belongs to a study of long-term antiretroviral therapy in people with HIV. Study-level results: Repertoires with HIV possessed tighter CDR3 length spans than those of controls. The clones with expansion before ART were dominant in the repertoire at all time points.

There was at least one pre-ART PBMC sample for each donor, plus at least two post-ART PBMC samples. Each HIV participant was treated in the United States. The ends were cut back, 6 bases at V and 0 bases at J, with 12 bases in the middle. Germline V gives CDR1 LGHNA, CDR2 YSLEER. The CDR3 covers 16 residues. At survey level, the immunoSEQ assay was run in its v3.0 version. Repertoires were generated with immunoSEQ multiplex PCR, while TCRdb's copy carries only in-frame clones and drops some. The repertoire holds roughly 17,000 clones, with 75% to 95% as singletons. The sequence was obtained from a man in his 60s with HIV. The chain links TRBV4-3 to TRBJ2-6, with D perhaps TRBD1 (6 bases). Sample: unsorted PBMCs, taken 0.3 years after starting antiretroviral therapy. The CDR3 sequence is CASSRVDSSGANVLTF. DNA of the CDR3: TGCGCCAGCAGTCGAGTGGACAGCTCTGGGGCCAACGTCCTGACTTTC.